Here is one TCR beta chain with its context. Its antigen is currently unknown. The sample is drawn from a study of T cells in Graves' hyperthyroidism and ophthalmopathy. Study details: Peripheral blood was collected at initial diagnosis, before any treatment.

Between the trimmed V and J ends, which lost 6 bases and 1 base, there was a span of 12 bases. CDR1 and CDR2 from the germline V gene are SQVTM and ANQGSEA. The CDR3 consists of 13 residues. Study-level findings and limits: In blood, most of the thyroid clonotypes expanded above 0.001 were also present. Ophthalmopathy onset followed model prediction by a median about six months.

Amplified TCR beta CDR3 regions came from RNA transcripts. An initial round of RT-PCR targeting the TCR CDR3 relied on the HTBI primer set. Via MiXCR, TCRdb re-called the multiplex PCR reads, giving one row per CDR3 protein. The sample comprises a few hundred thousand distinct CDR3 sequences, over 20% of which are singletons, and about 60% rests with the top ten. The rearrangement links TRBV29-1 to TRBJ1-1, with D tentatively TRBD1 (6 bases). The TCR sequence derives from a man aged 25-40 years with Graves' ophthalmopathy. Material: blood. This chain's CDR3 is CSVSGHRNTEAFF. DNA for the CDR3: TGCAGCGTGTCGGGACATAGGAACACTGAAGCTTTCTTT.